This TCR beta chain comes out of a study of cytomegalovirus exposure and HLA in healthy donors. Overall study findings and caveats: By a later analysis, the bulk of CMV-associated TCR beta chains appeared HLA-restricted. Across all donors, roughly uniform sequencing depth was an assumption of the presence/absence analyses. The study had only CMV serostatus as immune exposure information.

This CDR3 is built from 16 residues. Germline trimming cut 1 base from V and 2 bases from J; bases unmatched to any gene: 2. Germline CDR1 and CDR2: SEHNR and FQNEAQ (reference sequence). Each donor was nominally healthy when sampled (though unrecorded immune exposures were likely). Concerning this clone itself: What it recognizes is unknown.

Vbeta (60) and Jbeta (13) primers were used in the PCR. This table comes from immunoSEQ multiplex PCR, and its TCRdb copy is limited to in-frame clones, with some not included. In the table there are about 200,000 clones, around 85% of which are singletons. The sample taken for sequencing was PBMCs. The clonotype comes from a man between 45 and 60 years old in good health and CMV-seronegative. This rearrangement joins TRBV7-9 to TRBJ2-1; TRBD2 matches 10 bases. CDR3 nucleotides: TGTGCCAGCAGCTTAGGGACTAGCGGAACCTACAATGAGCAGTTCTTC. Its protein product is CASSLGTSGTYNEQFF.